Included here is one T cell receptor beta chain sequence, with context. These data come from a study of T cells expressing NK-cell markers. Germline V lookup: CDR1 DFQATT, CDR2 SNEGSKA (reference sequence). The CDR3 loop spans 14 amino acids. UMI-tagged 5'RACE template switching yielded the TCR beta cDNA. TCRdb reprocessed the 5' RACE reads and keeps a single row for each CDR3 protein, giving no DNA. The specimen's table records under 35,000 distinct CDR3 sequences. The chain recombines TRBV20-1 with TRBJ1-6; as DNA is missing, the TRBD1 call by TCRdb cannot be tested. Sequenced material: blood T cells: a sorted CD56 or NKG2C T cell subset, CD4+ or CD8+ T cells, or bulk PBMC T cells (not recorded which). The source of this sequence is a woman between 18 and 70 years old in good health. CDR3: CSDQGAFDNSPLHF.